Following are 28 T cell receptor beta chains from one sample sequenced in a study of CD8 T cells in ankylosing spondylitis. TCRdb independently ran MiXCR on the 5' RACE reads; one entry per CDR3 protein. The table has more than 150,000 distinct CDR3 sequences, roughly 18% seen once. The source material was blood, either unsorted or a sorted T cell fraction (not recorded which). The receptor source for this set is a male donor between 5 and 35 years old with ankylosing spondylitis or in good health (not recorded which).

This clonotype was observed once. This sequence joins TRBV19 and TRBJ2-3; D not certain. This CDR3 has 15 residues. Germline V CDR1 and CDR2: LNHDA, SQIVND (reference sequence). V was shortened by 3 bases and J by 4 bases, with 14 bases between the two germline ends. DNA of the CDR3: TGTGCCAGTAGTATTTGGTTCGGGCGAGCAGATACGCAGTATTTT. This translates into CASSIWFGRADTQYF.

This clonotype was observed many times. This CDR3 is CSVEDPAIAGVDEQYF. The CDR3 nucleotides read TGCAGCGTTGAAGATCCCGCTATAGCGGGAGTTGACGAGCAGTACTTC. The chain recombines TRBV29-1 with TRBJ2-7, with 9 bases identical to TRBD2. The trim removed 0 bases at V and 5 bases at J, leaving 11 bases unmatched. Germline CDR1 SQVTM, CDR2 ANQGSEA. This CDR3 spans 16 amino acids.

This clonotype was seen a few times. As DNA, the CDR3 is TGTGCCAGCAGCCTCCCCGGCAAGACCCAGTACTTC. Translated, it gives CASSLPGKTQYF. The J gene is TRBJ2-5, the V gene TRBV14, with unresolved D. Germline V gene lookup returns CDR1 SGHDN and CDR2 FVKESK. This CDR3 is built from 12 residues. V dropped 4 bases and J dropped 6 bases, with 9 bases sitting between them.

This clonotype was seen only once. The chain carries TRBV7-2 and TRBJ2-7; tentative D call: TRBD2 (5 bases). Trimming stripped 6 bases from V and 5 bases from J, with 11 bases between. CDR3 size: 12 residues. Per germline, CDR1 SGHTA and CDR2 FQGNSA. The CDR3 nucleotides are TGTGCCAGCAGTATCGGGATCAACGAGCAGTACGTC. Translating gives CASSIGINEQYV.

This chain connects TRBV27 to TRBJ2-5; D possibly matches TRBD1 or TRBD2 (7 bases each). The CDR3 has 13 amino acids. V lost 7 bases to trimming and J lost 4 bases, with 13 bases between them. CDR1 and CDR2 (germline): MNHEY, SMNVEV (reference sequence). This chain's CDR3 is CASTTGRGETQYF. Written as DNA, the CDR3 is TGTGCCAGCACGACAGGGAGGGGAGAGACCCAGTACTTC.

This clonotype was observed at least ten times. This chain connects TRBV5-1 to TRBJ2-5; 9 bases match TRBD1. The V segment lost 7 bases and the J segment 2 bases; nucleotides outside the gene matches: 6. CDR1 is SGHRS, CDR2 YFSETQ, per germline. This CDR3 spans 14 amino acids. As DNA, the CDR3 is TGCGCCAGCGCACCGGGACAGGGTCAAGAGACCCAGTACTTC. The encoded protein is CASAPGQGQETQYF.

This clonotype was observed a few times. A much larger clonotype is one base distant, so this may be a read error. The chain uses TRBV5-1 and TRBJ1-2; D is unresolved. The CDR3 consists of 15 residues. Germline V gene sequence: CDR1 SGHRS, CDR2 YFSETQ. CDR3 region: CASSFSDGANYGYPF. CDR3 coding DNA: TGCGCCAGCAGCTTTTCGGACGGAGCGAACTATGGCTACCCCTTC.

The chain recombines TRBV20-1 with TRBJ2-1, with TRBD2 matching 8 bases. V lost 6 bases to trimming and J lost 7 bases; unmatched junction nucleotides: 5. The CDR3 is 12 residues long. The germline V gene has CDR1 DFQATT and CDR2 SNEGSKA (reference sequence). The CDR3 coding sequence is TGCAGTGCGTCCGGCGGGAGGAATGAGCAGTTCTTC. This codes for CSASGGRNEQFF.

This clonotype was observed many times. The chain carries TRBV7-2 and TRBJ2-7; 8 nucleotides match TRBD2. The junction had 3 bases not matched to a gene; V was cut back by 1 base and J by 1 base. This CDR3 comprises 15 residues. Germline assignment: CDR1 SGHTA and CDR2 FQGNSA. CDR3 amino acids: CASSLGLAGSYEQYF. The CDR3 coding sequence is TGTGCCAGCAGCTTAGGGTTAGCGGGATCCTACGAGCAGTACTTC. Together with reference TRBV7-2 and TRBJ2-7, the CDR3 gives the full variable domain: GAGVSQSPSNKVTEKGKDVELRCDPISGHTALYWYRQSLGQGLEFLIYFQGNSAPDKSGLPSDRFSAERTGGSVSTLTIQRTQQEDSAVYLCASSLGLAGSYEQYFGPGTRLTVT.

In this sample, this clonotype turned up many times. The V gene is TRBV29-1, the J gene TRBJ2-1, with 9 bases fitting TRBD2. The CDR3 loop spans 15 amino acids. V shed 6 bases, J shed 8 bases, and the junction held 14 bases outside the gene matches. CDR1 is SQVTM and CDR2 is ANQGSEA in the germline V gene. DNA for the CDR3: TGCAGCGTCCCTTCGGAGGGACTAGCAGCCCATGAGCAGTTCTTC. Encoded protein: CSVPSEGLAAHEQFF.

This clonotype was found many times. The CDR3: CASRPRAGGGQTQYF. In nucleotides, the CDR3 is TGCGCCAGCAGACCGAGGGCTGGCGGGGGACAAACGCAGTATTTT. The chain couples TRBV5-1 to TRBJ2-3; TRBD2 is a possible D gene (7 bases). The CDR3 is made up of 15 amino acids. V gave up 5 bases and J gave up 9 bases, with 22 bases separating them. The germline V gene encodes CDR1 SGHRS and CDR2 YFSETQ.

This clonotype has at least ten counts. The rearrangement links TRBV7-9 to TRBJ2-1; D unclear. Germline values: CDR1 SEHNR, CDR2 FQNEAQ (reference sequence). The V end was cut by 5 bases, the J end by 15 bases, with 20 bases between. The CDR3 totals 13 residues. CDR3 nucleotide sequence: TGTGCCAGCAGCCCAAACCGGGCCCTTGGCGGGTTCTTC. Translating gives CASSPNRALGGFF.

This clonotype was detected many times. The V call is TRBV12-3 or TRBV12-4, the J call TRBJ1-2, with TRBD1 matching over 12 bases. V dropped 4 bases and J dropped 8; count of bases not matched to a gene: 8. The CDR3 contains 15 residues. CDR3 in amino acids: CASSSRSGQGAGYTF. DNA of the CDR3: TGTGCCAGCAGTTCAAGATCGGGACAGGGGGCCGGCTACACCTTC.

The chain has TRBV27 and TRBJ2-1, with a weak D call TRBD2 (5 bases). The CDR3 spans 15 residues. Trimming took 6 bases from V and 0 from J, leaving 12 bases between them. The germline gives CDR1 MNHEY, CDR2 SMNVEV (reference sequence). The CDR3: CASRGGGSSYNEQFF. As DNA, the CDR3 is TGTGCCAGCAGAGGAGGCGGATCCTCCTACAATGAGCAGTTCTTC.

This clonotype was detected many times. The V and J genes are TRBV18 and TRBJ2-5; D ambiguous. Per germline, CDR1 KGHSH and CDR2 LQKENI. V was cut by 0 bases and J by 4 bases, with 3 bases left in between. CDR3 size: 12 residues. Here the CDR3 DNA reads TGTGCCAGCTCACCACCGGGAGAGACCCAGTACTTC. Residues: CASSPPGETQYF.

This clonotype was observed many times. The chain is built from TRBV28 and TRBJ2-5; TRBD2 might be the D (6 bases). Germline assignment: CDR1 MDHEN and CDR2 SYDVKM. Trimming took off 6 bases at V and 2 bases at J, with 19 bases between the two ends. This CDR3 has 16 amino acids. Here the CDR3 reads CASSPQAGNNQETQYF. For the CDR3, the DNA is TGTGCCAGCAGCCCCCAAGCGGGCAATAATCAAGAGACCCAGTACTTC. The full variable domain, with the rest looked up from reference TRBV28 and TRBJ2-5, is DVKVTQSSRYLVKRTGEKVFLECVQDMDHENMFWYRQDPGLGLRLIYFSYDVKMKEKGDIPEGYSVSREKKERFSLILESASTNQTSMYLCASSPQAGNNQETQYFGPGTRLLVL.

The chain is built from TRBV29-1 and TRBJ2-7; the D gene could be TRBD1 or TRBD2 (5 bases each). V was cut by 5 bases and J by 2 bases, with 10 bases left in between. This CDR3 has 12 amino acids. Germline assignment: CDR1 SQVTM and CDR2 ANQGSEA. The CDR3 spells CSVRQGAYEQYF. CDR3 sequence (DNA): TGCAGCGTTCGGCAGGGAGCCTACGAGCAGTACTTC.

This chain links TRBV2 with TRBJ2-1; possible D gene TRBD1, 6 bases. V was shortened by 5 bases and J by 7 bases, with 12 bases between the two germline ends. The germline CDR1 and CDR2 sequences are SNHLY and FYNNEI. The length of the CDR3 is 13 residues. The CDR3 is CASSSGARNEQFF. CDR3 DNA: TGTGCCAGCAGTTCAGGGGCTCGGAATGAGCAGTTCTTC.

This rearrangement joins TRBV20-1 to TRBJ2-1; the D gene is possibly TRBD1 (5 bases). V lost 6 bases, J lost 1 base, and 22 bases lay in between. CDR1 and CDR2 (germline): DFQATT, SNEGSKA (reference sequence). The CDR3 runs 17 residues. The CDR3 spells CSAPGKTATPSYNEQFF. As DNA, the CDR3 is TGCAGTGCCCCGGGTAAGACAGCAACCCCATCCTACAATGAGCAGTTCTTC.

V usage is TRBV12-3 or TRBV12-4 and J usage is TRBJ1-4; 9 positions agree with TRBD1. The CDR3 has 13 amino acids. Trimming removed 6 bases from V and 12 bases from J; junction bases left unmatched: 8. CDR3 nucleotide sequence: TGTGCCAGCAGAGCCGGACAGGGGAGGCAACTGTTTTTT. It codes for CASRAGQGRQLFF.

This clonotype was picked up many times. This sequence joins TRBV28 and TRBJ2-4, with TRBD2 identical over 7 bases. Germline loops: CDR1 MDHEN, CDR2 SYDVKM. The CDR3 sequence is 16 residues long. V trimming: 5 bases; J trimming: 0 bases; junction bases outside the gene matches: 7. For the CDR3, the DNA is TGTGCCAGCAGTAAATGGGGGGGAGGAGCCAAAAACATTCAGTACTTC. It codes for CASSKWGGGAKNIQYF.

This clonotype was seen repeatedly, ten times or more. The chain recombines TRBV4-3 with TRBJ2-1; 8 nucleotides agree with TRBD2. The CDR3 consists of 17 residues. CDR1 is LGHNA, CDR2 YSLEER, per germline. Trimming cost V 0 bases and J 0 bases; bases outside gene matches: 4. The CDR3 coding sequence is TGCGCCAGCAGCCAAGACTTGGGGACTAGCTCCTACAATGAGCAGTTCTTC. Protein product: CASSQDLGTSSYNEQFF.

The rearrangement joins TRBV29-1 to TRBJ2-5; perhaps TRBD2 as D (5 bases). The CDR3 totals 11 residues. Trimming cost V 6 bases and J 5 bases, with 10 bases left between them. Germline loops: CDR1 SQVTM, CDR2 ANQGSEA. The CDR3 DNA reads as TGCAGCGTGAGGGCCGGGGAGACCCAGTACTTC. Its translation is CSVRAGETQYF.

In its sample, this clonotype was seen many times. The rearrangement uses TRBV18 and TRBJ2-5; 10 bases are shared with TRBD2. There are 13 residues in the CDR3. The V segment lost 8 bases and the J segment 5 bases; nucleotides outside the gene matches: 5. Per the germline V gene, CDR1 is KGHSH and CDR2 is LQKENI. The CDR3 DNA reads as TGTGCCAGCCTAGCGGGAGCGGAGGAGACCCAGTACTTC. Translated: CASLAGAEETQYF.

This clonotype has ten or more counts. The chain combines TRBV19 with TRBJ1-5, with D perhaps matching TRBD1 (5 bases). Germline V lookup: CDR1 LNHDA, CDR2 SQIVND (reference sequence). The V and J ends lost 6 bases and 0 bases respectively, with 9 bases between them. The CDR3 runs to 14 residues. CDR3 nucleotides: TGTGCCAGTAGGGTCAGGGATAGCAATCAGCCCCAGCATTTT. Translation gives CASRVRDSNQPQHF. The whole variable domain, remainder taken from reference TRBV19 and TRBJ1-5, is DGGITQSPKYLFRKEGQNVTLSCEQNLNHDAMYWYRQDPGQGLRLIYYSQIVNDFQKGDIAEGYSVSREKKESFPLTVTSAQKNPTAFYLCASRVRDSNQPQHFGDGTRLSIL.

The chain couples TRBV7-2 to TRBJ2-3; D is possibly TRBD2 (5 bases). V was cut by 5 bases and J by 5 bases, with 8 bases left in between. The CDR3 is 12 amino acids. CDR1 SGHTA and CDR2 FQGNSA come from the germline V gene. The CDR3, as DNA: TGTGCCAGCAGCGCGGCGGGAGATACGCAGTATTTT. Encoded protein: CASSAAGDTQYF.

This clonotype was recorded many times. The CDR3 region is CASSPWLAGVHEQYF. CDR3 nucleotide sequence: TGTGCCAGCTCACCTTGGCTAGCGGGAGTCCACGAGCAGTACTTC. This sequence joins TRBV18 and TRBJ2-7; 10 positions agree with TRBD2. Germline lookup yields CDR1 KGHSH and CDR2 LQKENI. This CDR3 spans 15 amino acids. With V trimmed by 3 bases and J by 5 bases, 7 bases remained unmatched.

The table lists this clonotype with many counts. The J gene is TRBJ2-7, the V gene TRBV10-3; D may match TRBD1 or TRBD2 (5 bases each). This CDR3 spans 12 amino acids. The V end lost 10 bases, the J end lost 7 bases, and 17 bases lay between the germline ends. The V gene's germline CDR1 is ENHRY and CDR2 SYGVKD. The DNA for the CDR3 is TGTGCCACCGAGGGGCAGGGTCAGGAGCAGTACGTC. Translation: CATEGQGQEQYV.